These 21 T cell receptor beta chains were sequenced from one sample in a study of cytomegalovirus exposure and HLA in healthy donors. Primers included in the PCR were 60 Vbeta and 13 Jbeta primers. Sequencing was performed with immunoSEQ multiplex PCR; in TCRdb, only in-frame clones are kept and a portion is missing. The sample has 100,000 to 150,000 clones, 70% to 80% seen once. Sample: PBMCs. The receptors were gathered from a man aged 35 to 55 in good health and CMV-seronegative.

Here the CDR3 DNA reads TGTGCCAGCAGGGAGCCGGGTTCGGAGACCCAGTACTTC. Protein product: CASREPGSETQYF. This chain joins TRBV6-1 and TRBJ2-5; no clear D gene. Germline assignment: CDR1 MNHNS and CDR2 SASEGT. The length of the CDR3 is 13 residues. Trimming removed 6 bases at V and 5 bases at J, with 13 bases between.

The chain employs TRBV7-9 and TRBJ1-1; D gene ambiguous. V gave up 1 base and J gave up 9 bases, with 6 bases separating them. CDR3 length equals 11 residues. Germline V lookup: CDR1 SEHNR, CDR2 FQNEAQ (reference sequence). The CDR3 region has the DNA TGTGCCAGCAGCTTAGGGCACAAAGCTTTCTTT. It yields the protein CASSLGHKAFF.

This rearrangement joins TRBV23-1 to TRBJ2-7; 11 positions agree with TRBD2. TRBV23-1 is assigned to the ORF class and has an uncertain function. V dropped 4 bases and J dropped 3; count of bases not matched to a gene: 20. CDR3 length: 20 amino acids. CDR3 sequence reads: CASSPHVSGGALSGGYEQYF. DNA of the CDR3: TGCGCCAGCAGTCCGCATGTTAGCGGGGGGGCCTTGTCGGGCGGCTACGAGCAGTACTTC.

This clone occurred a few times. This chain connects TRBV4-3 to TRBJ1-4; the D gene is possibly TRBD1 (5 bases). V lost 2 bases and J lost 8, with 15 bases in between. In germline, CDR1 is LGHNA, CDR2 YSLEER. The CDR3 contains 15 residues. Here the CDR3 reads CASSQSSGGEEKLFF. CDR3 in DNA: TGCGCCAGCAGCCAATCTTCGGGGGGGGAAGAAAAACTGTTTTTT.

This chain uses TRBV29-1 with TRBJ2-5, with a tentative D call TRBD1 (6 bases). CDR3 length: 15 amino acids. Germline CDR1 is SQVTM and CDR2 is ANQGSEA. The V end lost 5 bases, the J end lost 7 bases, and 23 bases lay between the germline ends. The CDR3 sequence: CSVTSTRGQGGTQYF. CDR3 coding DNA: TGCAGCGTTACCTCCACCCGGGGACAAGGTGGGACCCAGTACTTC.

The rearrangement uses TRBV7-9 and TRBJ2-5; D might be TRBD2 (6 bases). CDR3 length: 15 amino acids. Germline CDR1 reads SEHNR; CDR2 reads FQNEAQ (reference sequence). The V and J ends lost 1 base and 11 bases respectively, with 20 bases between them. The CDR3 spells CASSLDFSSGGEQYF. DNA for the CDR3: TGTGCCAGCAGCTTAGATTTCAGTTCCGGAGGGGAGCAGTACTTC.

The rearrangement links TRBV7-9 to TRBJ2-5; 7 nucleotides align to TRBD1. From germline, CDR1 is SEHNR and CDR2 FQNEAQ (reference sequence). This CDR3 comprises 14 residues. V lost 0 bases, J lost 4 bases, and 2 bases stayed unmatched. The CDR3 is CASSLAGGSETQYF. CDR3 coding DNA: TGTGCCAGCAGCTTAGCAGGGGGCTCAGAGACCCAGTACTTC.

This sequence joins TRBV2 and TRBJ2-7; possible D gene TRBD1, 6 bases. The CDR3 sequence is 10 residues long. The ends were cut back, 7 bases at V and 6 bases at J, with 7 bases in the middle. Germline V gene data show CDR1 as SNHLY and CDR2 as FYNNEI. The CDR3 nucleotides read TGTGCCAGCAAAGGGGGCGAGCAGTACTTC. Protein sequence: CASKGGEQYF. Drawing the rest from reference TRBV2 and TRBJ2-7, the complete variable domain is EPEVTQTPSHQVTQMGQEVILRCVPISNHLYFYWYRQILGQKVEFLVSFYNNEISEKSEIFDDQFSVERPDGSNFTLKIRSTKLEDSAMYFCASKGGEQYFGPGTRLTVT.

The chain employs TRBV7-2 and TRBJ2-2, with 12 bases that match TRBD1. Germline-derived CDR1 and CDR2 are SGHTA and FQGNSA. Trimming cost V 7 bases and J 7 bases; bases outside gene matches: 10. The CDR3 runs 16 residues. CDR3 DNA: TGTGCCAGCACCCCACCCGGGACAGGGGGCAACGGGGAGCTGTTTTTT. This translates into CASTPPGTGGNGELFF.

The rearrangement uses TRBV28 and TRBJ1-4; D is unclear. Trimming took 6 bases from V and 8 from J, leaving 16 bases between them. CDR3 size: 14 residues. Germline V gives CDR1 MDHEN, CDR2 SYDVKM. CDR3 nucleotide sequence: TGTGCCAGCAGCTCCGGCGGGCGGGCGGAAAAACTGTTTTTT. Its protein product is CASSSGGRAEKLFF.

This clone has just one count. CDR3 coding DNA: TGTGCCAGCAGACCGACAGGGGGCCGCTACGAGCAGTACTTC. Encoded protein: CASRPTGGRYEQYF. The chain joins TRBV27 to TRBJ2-7; 10 bases fit TRBD1. This CDR3 has 14 residues. After removal of 6 bases from V and 3 bases from J, the junction contained 5 bases not matched to a gene. Germline lookup yields CDR1 MNHEY and CDR2 SMNVEV (reference sequence).

The chain employs TRBV4-3 and TRBJ2-2; 9 bases are a match to TRBD1. CDR3 length equals 15 residues. V gave up 5 bases and J gave up 3 bases; unmatched junction bases: 4. Germline loops: CDR1 LGHNA, CDR2 YSLEER. CDR3 bases: TGCGCCAGCAGCGGTGACAGGGGGTACACCGGGGAGCTGTTTTTT. The encoded protein is CASSGDRGYTGELFF.

J is TRBJ1-2 and V is TRBV7-9; TRBD1 is a possible D gene (6 bases). The CDR3 has 16 residues. Germline assignment: CDR1 SEHNR and CDR2 FQNEAQ (reference sequence). V was cut by 4 bases and J by 7 bases, with 22 bases left in between. CDR3 sequence reads: CASSSAPGGPRFGYTF. DNA for the CDR3: TGTGCCAGCAGCTCCGCGCCGGGGGGGCCTAGGTTTGGCTACACCTTC.

The genes are TRBV11-2 and TRBJ1-3, with no clear D. V lost 3 bases and J lost 4, with 16 bases in between. In germline, CDR1 is SGHAT, CDR2 FQNNGV. The CDR3 totals 16 residues. DNA for the CDR3: TGTGCCAGCAGCTTTAACCCTACTAGGCGAGGAAACACCATATATTTT. Amino acid sequence: CASSFNPTRRGNTIYF.

The genes are TRBV7-2 and TRBJ1-2, with 9 nucleotides matching TRBD1. Germline assignment: CDR1 SGHTA and CDR2 FQGNSA. The ends lost 4 bases at V and 4 bases at J; junction bases unmatched: 10. This CDR3 contains 16 residues. The CDR3 sequence is CASSYNSGTGTYGYTF. As DNA, the CDR3 is TGTGCCAGCAGCTACAATTCCGGGACAGGGACCTATGGCTACACCTTC.

The rearrangement joins TRBV10-3 to TRBJ2-7; D gene uncertain. Germline V CDR1 and CDR2: ENHRY, SYGVKD. V lost 3 bases and J lost 6, with 6 bases in between. The length of the CDR3 is 11 residues. The CDR3 protein is CAISDPLEQYF. CDR3 DNA: TGTGCCATCAGTGATCCACTCGAGCAGTACTTC.

The chain employs TRBV6-5 and TRBJ2-6; unclear D gene. Germline V gene data show CDR1 as MNHEY and CDR2 as SVGAGI. The ends were cut back, 8 bases at V and 1 base at J, with 3 bases in the middle. The CDR3 runs to 12 residues. Written as DNA, the CDR3 is TGTGCCAGCGCGTCTGGGGCCAACGTCCTGACTTTC. As protein: CASASGANVLTF.

This chain connects TRBV15 to TRBJ2-1, with TRBD2 as a possible D gene (7 bases). The germline V gene encodes CDR1 LNHNV and CDR2 YYDKDF (reference sequence). This CDR3 contains 15 residues. V lost 1 base, J lost 2 bases, and 9 bases lay in between. CDR3: CATSRGGGAYNEQFF. CDR3 nucleotide sequence: TGTGCCACCAGCAGAGGAGGGGGGGCCTACAATGAGCAGTTCTTC.

This clone was seen only a few times. The chain has TRBV4-1 and TRBJ1-1; D unclear. The V end lost 1 base, the J end lost 5 bases, and 11 bases lay between the germline ends. Germline assignment: CDR1 MGHRA and CDR2 YSYEKL. The CDR3 covers 14 residues. CDR3 sequence: CASSQGGGGTEAFF. In DNA form, the CDR3 reads TGCGCCAGCAGCCAAGGGGGAGGAGGGACTGAAGCTTTCTTT.

This clone was detected only a few times. V is TRBV6-6 and J is TRBJ1-1; tentative D call: TRBD1 (5 bases). The CDR3 contains 15 residues. Germline V CDR1 and CDR2: MNHNY, SVGAGI (reference sequence). Trimming removed 4 bases from V and 1 base from J, with 13 bases in between. DNA for the CDR3: TGTGCCAGCAGTTCGAGAGACAGACAGAACACTGAAGCTTTCTTT. This sequence encodes CASSSRDRQNTEAFF.

The chain recombines TRBV29-1 with TRBJ2-3; D not certain. This CDR3 region has 11 residues. Per the germline V gene, CDR1 is SQVTM and CDR2 is ANQGSEA. Between the trimmed V and J ends, which lost 7 bases and 2 bases, there was a span of 7 bases. The CDR3 protein is CSASDTDTQYF. The CDR3 bases are TGCAGCGCGTCAGACACAGATACGCAGTATTTT.